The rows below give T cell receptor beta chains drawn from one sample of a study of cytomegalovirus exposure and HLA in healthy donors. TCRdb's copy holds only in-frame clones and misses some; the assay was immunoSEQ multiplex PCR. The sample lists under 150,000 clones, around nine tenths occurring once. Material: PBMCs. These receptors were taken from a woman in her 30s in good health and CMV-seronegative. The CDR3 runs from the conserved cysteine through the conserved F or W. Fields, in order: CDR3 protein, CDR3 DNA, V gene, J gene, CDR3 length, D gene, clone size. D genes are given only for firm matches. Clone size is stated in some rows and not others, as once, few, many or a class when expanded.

cdr3_aa: CASSIVGLGGGSNQPQHF; cdr3_nt: TGTGCCAGTAGTATAGTTGGGTTAGGGGGTGGCAGCAATCAGCCCCAGCATTTT; v_call: TRBV19; j_call: TRBJ1-5; cdr3_length: 18; d_call: -; clone_size: -
cdr3_aa: CASSVGASGRLGTGELFF; cdr3_nt: TGTGCCAGCAGCGTAGGGGCTAGCGGGAGGCTGGGCACCGGGGAGCTGTTTTTT; v_call: TRBV9; j_call: TRBJ2-2; cdr3_length: 18; d_call: TRBD2; clone_size: -
cdr3_aa: CQTRGYGTDTQYF; cdr3_nt: TGTCAAACCAGAGGGTACGGCACAGATACGCAGTATTTT; v_call: TRBV10-3; j_call: TRBJ2-3; cdr3_length: 13; d_call: -; clone_size: -
cdr3_aa: CASSEAGPARDTQYF; cdr3_nt: TGTGCCAGCAGTGAAGCGGGGCCTGCTCGCGATACGCAGTATTTT; v_call: TRBV6-1; j_call: TRBJ2-3; cdr3_length: 15; d_call: -; clone_size: -
cdr3_aa: CASSSGQGVQPQHF; cdr3_nt: TGTGCCAGCAGCTCCGGACAGGGAGTTCAGCCCCAGCATTTT; v_call: TRBV7-9; j_call: TRBJ1-5; cdr3_length: 14; d_call: TRBD1; clone_size: -
cdr3_aa: CASSDGTGSGANVLTF; cdr3_nt: TGTGCCAGCAGTGACGGGACAGGCTCTGGGGCCAACGTCCTGACTTTC; v_call: TRBV6-4; j_call: TRBJ2-6; cdr3_length: 16; d_call: TRBD1; clone_size: -
cdr3_aa: CASSLDDPGHNTDTQYF; cdr3_nt: TGTGCCAGCAGCCTAGACGATCCGGGACATAACACAGATACGCAGTATTTT; v_call: TRBV11-2; j_call: TRBJ2-3; cdr3_length: 17; d_call: -; clone_size: once
cdr3_aa: CASSYMRLAGEGLGLEQYF; cdr3_nt: TGTGCCAGCAGCTACATGCGACTAGCGGGAGAAGGGTTGGGGCTCGAGCAGTACTTC; v_call: TRBV5-6; j_call: TRBJ2-7; cdr3_length: 19; d_call: TRBD2; clone_size: -
cdr3_aa: CASSLGTEHYGYTF; cdr3_nt: TGTGCCAGCAGCTTAGGGACAGAACACTATGGCTACACCTTC; v_call: TRBV5-4; j_call: TRBJ1-2; cdr3_length: 14; d_call: TRBD1; clone_size: once
cdr3_aa: CASSVGAGEAYEQYF; cdr3_nt: TGTGCCAGCAGCGTAGGGGCAGGGGAAGCCTACGAGCAGTACTTC; v_call: TRBV9; j_call: TRBJ2-7; cdr3_length: 15; d_call: -; clone_size: -
cdr3_aa: CASREAELSSGANVLTF; cdr3_nt: TGTGCCAGCAGGGAAGCGGAGCTGAGCTCTGGGGCCAACGTCCTGACTTTC; v_call: TRBV4-2; j_call: TRBJ2-6; cdr3_length: 17; d_call: -; clone_size: -
cdr3_aa: CASRQGISEKLFF; cdr3_nt: TGTGCCAGCAGACAGGGGATTAGTGAAAAACTGTTTTTT; v_call: TRBV28; j_call: TRBJ1-4; cdr3_length: 13; d_call: TRBD1; clone_size: -
cdr3_aa: CASSLEAGEQFF; cdr3_nt: TGTGCCAGCAGCTTGGAAGCAGGTGAGCAGTTCTTC; v_call: TRBV5-6; j_call: TRBJ2-1; cdr3_length: 12; d_call: -; clone_size: -
cdr3_aa: CASSQDGGDSYEQYF; cdr3_nt: TGCGCCAGCAGCCAAGATGGCGGTGACAGCTACGAGCAGTACTTC; v_call: TRBV4-1; j_call: TRBJ2-7; cdr3_length: 15; d_call: -; clone_size: -
cdr3_aa: CASSEAGKAYEQYF; cdr3_nt: TGCGCCAGCAGCGAAGCGGGGAAGGCTTACGAGCAGTACTTC; v_call: TRBV4-3; j_call: TRBJ2-7; cdr3_length: 14; d_call: TRBD2; clone_size: -
cdr3_aa: CASSVGASGRLGGMLQETQYF; cdr3_nt: TGTGCCAGCAGCGTAGGGGCTAGCGGGAGACTTGGGGGGATGTTACAAGAGACCCAGTACTTC; v_call: TRBV9; j_call: TRBJ2-5; cdr3_length: 21; d_call: TRBD2; clone_size: -
cdr3_aa: CASSTTGGTGELFF; cdr3_nt: TGTGCCAGTAGTACGACAGGGGGAACCGGGGAGCTGTTTTTT; v_call: TRBV19; j_call: TRBJ2-2; cdr3_length: 14; d_call: TRBD1; clone_size: once
cdr3_aa: CASSQDSLGGVVSPLHF; cdr3_nt: TGCGCCAGCAGCCAAGACTCCCTTGGGGGGGTTGTGTCACCCCTCCACTTT; v_call: TRBV4-1; j_call: TRBJ1-6; cdr3_length: 17; d_call: -; clone_size: once
cdr3_aa: CASSSGQGTGELFF; cdr3_nt: TGTGCCAGCAGCTCGGGACAGGGGACCGGGGAGCTGTTTTTT; v_call: TRBV7-7; j_call: TRBJ2-2; cdr3_length: 14; d_call: TRBD1; clone_size: -
cdr3_aa: CASSSELAGEPHEQYF; cdr3_nt: TGTGCCAGCAGCTCCGAACTAGCGGGAGAACCCCACGAGCAGTACTTC; v_call: TRBV7-8; j_call: TRBJ2-7; cdr3_length: 16; d_call: TRBD2; clone_size: -
cdr3_aa: CASSYSAQGYGYTF; cdr3_nt: TGTGCCAGCAGTTACTCGGCGCAGGGATATGGCTACACCTTC; v_call: TRBV6-5; j_call: TRBJ1-2; cdr3_length: 14; d_call: -; clone_size: -
cdr3_aa: CASTVRGNGEAFF; cdr3_nt: TGTGCCAGCACAGTGAGAGGGAATGGTGAAGCTTTCTTT; v_call: TRBV2; j_call: TRBJ1-1; cdr3_length: 13; d_call: -; clone_size: -
cdr3_aa: CAWSPRGTGVNSPLHF; cdr3_nt: TGTGCCTGGAGCCCTAGGGGTACAGGGGTCAATTCACCCCTCCACTTT; v_call: TRBV30; j_call: TRBJ1-6; cdr3_length: 16; d_call: TRBD1; clone_size: -
cdr3_aa: CASSSERGTEAFF; cdr3_nt: TGCGCCAGCAGCTCCGAAAGGGGCACTGAAGCTTTCTTT; v_call: TRBV5-1; j_call: TRBJ1-1; cdr3_length: 13; d_call: -; clone_size: -
cdr3_aa: CASSQLAGGQVDTQYF; cdr3_nt: TGCGCCAGCAGCCAATTAGCGGGGGGGCAGGTAGATACGCAGTATTTT; v_call: TRBV4-3; j_call: TRBJ2-3; cdr3_length: 16; d_call: TRBD2; clone_size: -
cdr3_aa: CASSLRTVPGQGSAEAFF; cdr3_nt: TGTGCCAGCAGCTTACGGACAGTCCCGGGACAGGGATCAGCTGAAGCTTTCTTT; v_call: TRBV7-8; j_call: TRBJ1-1; cdr3_length: 18; d_call: TRBD1; clone_size: -
cdr3_aa: CASSIGGSNQPQHF; cdr3_nt: TGTGCCAGTAGTATAGGCGGTAGCAATCAGCCCCAGCATTTT; v_call: TRBV19; j_call: TRBJ1-5; cdr3_length: 14; d_call: -; clone_size: -
cdr3_aa: CSVARTSGGAYNEQFF; cdr3_nt: TGCAGCGTAGCAAGGACTAGCGGGGGGGCCTACAATGAGCAGTTCTTC; v_call: TRBV29-1; j_call: TRBJ2-1; cdr3_length: 16; d_call: TRBD2; clone_size: -
cdr3_aa: CASSQDNSRTDTQYF; cdr3_nt: TGCGCCAGCAGCCAAGACAACAGCCGCACAGATACGCAGTATTTT; v_call: TRBV4-1; j_call: TRBJ2-3; cdr3_length: 15; d_call: -; clone_size: once
cdr3_aa: CASSSPGQYEQYF; cdr3_nt: TGTGCCAGCAGTTCCCCGGGACAATACGAGCAGTACTTC; v_call: TRBV28; j_call: TRBJ2-7; cdr3_length: 13; d_call: -; clone_size: -
cdr3_aa: CASSVPPTGPSSYEQYF; cdr3_nt: TGTGCCAGCAGTGTCCCTCCTACAGGCCCTAGCTCCTACGAGCAGTACTTC; v_call: TRBV2; j_call: TRBJ2-7; cdr3_length: 17; d_call: -; clone_size: -
cdr3_aa: CASSLVGGAGFF; cdr3_nt: TGCGCCAGCAGCTTGGTCGGGGGGGCAGGATTCTTC; v_call: TRBV5-1; j_call: TRBJ2-1; cdr3_length: 12; d_call: TRBD2; clone_size: -
cdr3_aa: CASSWTGLGQWETQYF; cdr3_nt: TGTGCCAGCAGCTGGACAGGGTTAGGTCAGTGGGAGACCCAGTACTTC; v_call: TRBV13; j_call: TRBJ2-5; cdr3_length: 16; d_call: TRBD1; clone_size: few
cdr3_aa: CASSSPVTSGVETQYF; cdr3_nt: TGTGCCAGCAGTTCTCCGGTGACTAGCGGGGTAGAGACCCAGTACTTC; v_call: TRBV27; j_call: TRBJ2-5; cdr3_length: 16; d_call: TRBD2; clone_size: few
cdr3_aa: CASSGDSVLSWGYTF; cdr3_nt: TGTGCCAGCAGTGGGGACAGTGTGCTTTCTTGGGGCTACACCTTC; v_call: TRBV6-1; j_call: TRBJ1-2; cdr3_length: 15; d_call: TRBD1; clone_size: -
cdr3_aa: CASSLTVTSYEQYF; cdr3_nt: TGCGCCAGCAGCTTGACAGTTACGTCCTACGAGCAGTACTTC; v_call: TRBV5-1; j_call: TRBJ2-7; cdr3_length: 14; d_call: -; clone_size: -
cdr3_aa: CASSIGARGSLQETQYF; cdr3_nt: TGTGCCAGTAGTATAGGGGCCCGGGGGAGCCTCCAGGAGACCCAGTACTTC; v_call: TRBV19; j_call: TRBJ2-5; cdr3_length: 17; d_call: -; clone_size: -
cdr3_aa: CASSRTGGEKLFF; cdr3_nt: TGTGCCAGCAGCCGGACAGGGGGTGAAAAACTGTTTTTT; v_call: TRBV7-9; j_call: TRBJ1-4; cdr3_length: 13; d_call: TRBD1; clone_size: -
cdr3_aa: CASSLDGRGSYGYTF; cdr3_nt: TGTGCCAGCAGCTTAGACGGCAGGGGAAGCTATGGCTACACCTTC; v_call: TRBV7-2; j_call: TRBJ1-2; cdr3_length: 15; d_call: -; clone_size: once
cdr3_aa: CASSSLIGGLEGYTF; cdr3_nt: TGTGCCAGCAGCTCTCTCATCGGGGGTTTAGAGGGCTACACCTTC; v_call: TRBV5-4; j_call: TRBJ1-2; cdr3_length: 15; d_call: -; clone_size: -